What follows is one T cell receptor (beta chain) and its context. The repertoire was sequenced with immunoSEQ multiplex PCR; TCRdb's copy has only in-frame clones and lacks some. Of under 150,000 clones listed, roughly 89% are singletons. This sample stems from a study of control samples from healthy donors and cancer patients. The receptor comes from a young man in good health. Sample: blood.

DNA for the CDR3: TGTGCCAGCAGTGACCGCCCTAGCGGGAGTAACGGGGAGCTGTTTTTT. Protein sequence: CASSDRPSGSNGELFF. This rearrangement joins TRBV25-1 to TRBJ2-2; 10 nucleotides align to TRBD2. The junction had 8 bases not matched to a gene; V was cut back by 3 bases and J by 7 bases. CDR3 length: 16 residues. The germline V gene has CDR1 MGHDK and CDR2 SYGVNS. The variable domain in full, completed from reference TRBV25-1 and TRBJ2-2, reads EADIYQTPRYLVIGTGKKITLECSQTMGHDKMYWYQQDPGMELHLIHYSYGVNSTEKGDLSSESTVSRIRTEHFPLTLESARPSHTSQYLCASSDRPSGSNGELFFGEGSRLTVL.